Sequencing of this T cell receptor beta chain was carried out in a study of cytomegalovirus exposure and HLA in healthy donors. Looking at the study overall: Some 77 million unique TCRs from HLA-typed donors were held in an early release of data.

This clone was detected a few times. The PCR had 60 Vbeta and 13 Jbeta primers. Assay used: immunoSEQ multiplex PCR; TCRdb lists only in-frame clones, some missing. The table lists approximately 90,000 clones, roughly 63% of them singletons. CDR1 is MDHEN and CDR2 is SYDVKM in the germline V gene. This CDR3 comprises 14 residues. V shed 7 bases and J 2 bases; nucleotides not matched to a gene: 1. The TCR comes from a woman aged 25-40 years in good health and CMV-seronegative. Material for sequencing was PBMCs. The J gene is TRBJ2-1, the V gene TRBV28; 11 bases line up with TRBD2. CDR3: CASKTSGAYNEQFF. For the CDR3, the DNA is TGTGCCAGCAAGACTAGCGGGGCCTACAATGAGCAGTTCTTC.